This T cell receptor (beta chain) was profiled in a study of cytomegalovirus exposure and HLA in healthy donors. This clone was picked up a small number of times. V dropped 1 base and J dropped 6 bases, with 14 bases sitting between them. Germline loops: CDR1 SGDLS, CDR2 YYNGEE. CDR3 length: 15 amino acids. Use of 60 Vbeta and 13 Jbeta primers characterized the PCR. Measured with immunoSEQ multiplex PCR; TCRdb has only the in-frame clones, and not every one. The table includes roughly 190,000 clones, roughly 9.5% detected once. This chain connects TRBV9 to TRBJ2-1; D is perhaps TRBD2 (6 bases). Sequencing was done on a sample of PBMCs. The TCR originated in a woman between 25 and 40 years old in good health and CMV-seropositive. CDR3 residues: CASSVRASETNEQFF. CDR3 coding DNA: TGTGCCAGCAGCGTAAGGGCTAGCGAGACCAATGAGCAGTTCTTC.